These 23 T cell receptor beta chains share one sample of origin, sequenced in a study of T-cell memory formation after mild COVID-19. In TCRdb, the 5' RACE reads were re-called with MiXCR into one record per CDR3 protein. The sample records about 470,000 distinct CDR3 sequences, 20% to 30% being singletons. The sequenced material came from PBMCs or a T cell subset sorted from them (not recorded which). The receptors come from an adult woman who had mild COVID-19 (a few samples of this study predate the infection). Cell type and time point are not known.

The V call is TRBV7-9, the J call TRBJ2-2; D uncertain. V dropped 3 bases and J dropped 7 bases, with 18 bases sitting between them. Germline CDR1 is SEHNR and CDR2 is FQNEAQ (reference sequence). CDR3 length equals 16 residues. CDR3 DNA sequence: TGTGCCAGCAGCTTTCCGGGCCCCAAAGGTGGCGGGGAGCTGTTTTTT. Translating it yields CASSFPGPKGGGELFF.

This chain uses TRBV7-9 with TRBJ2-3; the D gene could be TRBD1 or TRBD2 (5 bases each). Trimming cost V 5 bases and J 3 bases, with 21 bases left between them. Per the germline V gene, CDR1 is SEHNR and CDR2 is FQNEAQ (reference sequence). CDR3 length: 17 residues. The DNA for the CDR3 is TGTGCCAGCAGCCAAAGAACGACAGAAACGGGAACAGATACGCAGTATTTT. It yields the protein CASSQRTTETGTDTQYF.

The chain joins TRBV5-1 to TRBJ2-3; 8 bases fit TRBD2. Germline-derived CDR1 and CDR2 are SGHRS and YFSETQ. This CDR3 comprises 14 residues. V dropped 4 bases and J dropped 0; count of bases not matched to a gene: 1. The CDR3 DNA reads TGCGCCAGCAGCAGGACTAGCAGCACAGATACGCAGTATTTT. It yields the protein CASSRTSSTDTQYF.

The DNA of the CDR3 is TGCAGTGCTAGAGATTTGACCACCTCCTACAATGAGCAGTTCTTC. As protein: CSARDLTTSYNEQFF. V gene TRBV20-1 combines with J gene TRBJ2-1; D remains unclear. The V end was cut by 0 bases, the J end by 0 bases, with 9 bases between. The V gene's germline CDR1 is DFQATT and CDR2 SNEGSKA (reference sequence). The CDR3 has 15 amino acids.

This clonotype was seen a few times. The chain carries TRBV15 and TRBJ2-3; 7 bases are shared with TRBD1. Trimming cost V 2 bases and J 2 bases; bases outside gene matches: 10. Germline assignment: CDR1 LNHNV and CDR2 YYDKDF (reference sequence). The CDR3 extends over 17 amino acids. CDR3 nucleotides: TGTGCCACCAGCAGACGGAGAACAGGGGCTGACACAGATACGCAGTATTTT. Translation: CATSRRRTGADTDTQYF. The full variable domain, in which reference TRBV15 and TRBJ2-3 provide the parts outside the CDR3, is DAMVIQNPRYQVTQFGKPVTLSCSQTLNHNVMYWYQQKSSQAPKLLFHYYDKDFNNEADTPDNFQSRRPNTSFCFLDIRSPGLGDTAMYLCATSRRRTGADTDTQYFGPGTRLTVL.

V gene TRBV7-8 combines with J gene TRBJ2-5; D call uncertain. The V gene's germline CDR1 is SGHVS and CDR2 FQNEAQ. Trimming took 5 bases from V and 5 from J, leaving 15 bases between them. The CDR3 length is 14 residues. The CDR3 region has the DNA TGTGCCAGCAGCCCCGTCGAAAGGGCGGAGACCCAGTACTTC. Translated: CASSPVERAETQYF.

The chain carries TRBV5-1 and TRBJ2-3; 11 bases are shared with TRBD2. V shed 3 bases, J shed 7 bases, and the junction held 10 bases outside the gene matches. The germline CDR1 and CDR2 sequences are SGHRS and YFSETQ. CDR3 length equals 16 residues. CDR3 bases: TGCGCCAGCAGCTCCTTAGCGGGGGGGCCGGGAAATACGCAGTATTTT. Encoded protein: CASSSLAGGPGNTQYF.

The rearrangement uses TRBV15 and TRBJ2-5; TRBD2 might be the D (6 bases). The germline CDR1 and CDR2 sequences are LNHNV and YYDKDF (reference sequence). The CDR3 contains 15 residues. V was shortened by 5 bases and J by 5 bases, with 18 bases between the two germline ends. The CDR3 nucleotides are TGTGCCACCAGCGGTCGGGACTGGGGGGACGAGACCCAGTACTTC. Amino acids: CATSGRDWGDETQYF.

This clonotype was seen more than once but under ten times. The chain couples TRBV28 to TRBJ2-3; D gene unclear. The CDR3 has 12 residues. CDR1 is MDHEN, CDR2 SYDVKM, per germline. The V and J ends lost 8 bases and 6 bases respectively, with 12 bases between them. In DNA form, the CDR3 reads TGTGCCAGCTACGCCGTGTGGGATACGCAGTATTTT. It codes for CASYAVWDTQYF. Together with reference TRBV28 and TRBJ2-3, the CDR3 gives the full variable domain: DVKVTQSSRYLVKRTGEKVFLECVQDMDHENMFWYRQDPGLGLRLIYFSYDVKMKEKGDIPEGYSVSREKKERFSLILESASTNQTSMYLCASYAVWDTQYFGPGTRLTVL.

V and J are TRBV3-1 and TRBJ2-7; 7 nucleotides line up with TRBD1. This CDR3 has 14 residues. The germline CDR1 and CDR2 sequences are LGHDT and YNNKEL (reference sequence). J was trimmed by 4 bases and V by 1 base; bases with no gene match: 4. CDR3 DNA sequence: TGTGCCAGCAGCCAAGGAAGGGGGCGGTACGAGCAGTACTTC. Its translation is CASSQGRGRYEQYF.

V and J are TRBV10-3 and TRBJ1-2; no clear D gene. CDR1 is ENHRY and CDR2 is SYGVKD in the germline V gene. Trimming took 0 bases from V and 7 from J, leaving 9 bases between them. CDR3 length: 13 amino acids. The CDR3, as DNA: TGTGCCATCAGTGAGTCGTCGGAACGTGGCTACACCTTC. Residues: CAISESSERGYTF.

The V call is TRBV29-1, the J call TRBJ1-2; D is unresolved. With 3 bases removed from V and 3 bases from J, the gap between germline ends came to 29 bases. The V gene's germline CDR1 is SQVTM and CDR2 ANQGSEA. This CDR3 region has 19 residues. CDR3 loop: CSVDGRLPTRLPPYYGYTF. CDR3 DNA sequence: TGCAGCGTTGATGGTCGTCTACCGACGCGGCTACCACCCTACTATGGCTACACCTTC.

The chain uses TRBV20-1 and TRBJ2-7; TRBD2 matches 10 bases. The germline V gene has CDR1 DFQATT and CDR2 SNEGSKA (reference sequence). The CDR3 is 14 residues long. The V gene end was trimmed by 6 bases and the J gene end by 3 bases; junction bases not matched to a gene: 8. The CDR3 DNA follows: TGCAGTGCAGATCCTAGCGGGGGCCGCTACGAGCAGTACTTC. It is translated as CSADPSGGRYEQYF.

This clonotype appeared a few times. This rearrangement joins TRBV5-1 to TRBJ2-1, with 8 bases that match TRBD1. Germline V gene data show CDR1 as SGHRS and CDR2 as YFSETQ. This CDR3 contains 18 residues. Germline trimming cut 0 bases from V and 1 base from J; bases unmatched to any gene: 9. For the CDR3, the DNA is TGCGCCAGCAGCTTGGGGGGCTTGACAGGGGAATCCTACAATGAGCAGTTCTTC. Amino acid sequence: CASSLGGLTGESYNEQFF.

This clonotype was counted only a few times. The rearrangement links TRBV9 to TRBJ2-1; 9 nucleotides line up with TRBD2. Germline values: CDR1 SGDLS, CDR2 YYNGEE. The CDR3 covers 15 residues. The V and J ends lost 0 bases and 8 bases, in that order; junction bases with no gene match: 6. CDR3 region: CASSVVGLAGHEQFF. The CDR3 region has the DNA TGTGCCAGCAGCGTAGTCGGCCTAGCGGGACATGAGCAGTTCTTC. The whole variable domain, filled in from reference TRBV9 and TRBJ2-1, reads DSGVTQTPKHLITATGQRVTLRCSPRSGDLSVYWYQQSLDQGLQFLIQYYNGEERAKGNILERFSAQQFPDLHSELNLSSLELGDSALYFCASSVVGLAGHEQFFGPGTRLTVL.

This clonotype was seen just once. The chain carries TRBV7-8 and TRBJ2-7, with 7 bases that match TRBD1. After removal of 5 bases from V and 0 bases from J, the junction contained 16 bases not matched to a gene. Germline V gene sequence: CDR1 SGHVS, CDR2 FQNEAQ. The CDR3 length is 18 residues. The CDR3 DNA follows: TGTGCCAGCAGCCAAAGGCGACAGGGACCTAGGAGCTCCTACGAGCAGTACTTC. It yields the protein CASSQRRQGPRSSYEQYF.

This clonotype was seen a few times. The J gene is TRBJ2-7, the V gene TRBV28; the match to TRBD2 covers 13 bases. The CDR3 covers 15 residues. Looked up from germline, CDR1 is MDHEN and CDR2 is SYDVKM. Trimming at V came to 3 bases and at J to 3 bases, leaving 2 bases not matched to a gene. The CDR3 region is CASSLTSGRLYEQYF. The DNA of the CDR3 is TGTGCCAGCAGTTTGACTAGCGGGAGGCTCTACGAGCAGTACTTC.

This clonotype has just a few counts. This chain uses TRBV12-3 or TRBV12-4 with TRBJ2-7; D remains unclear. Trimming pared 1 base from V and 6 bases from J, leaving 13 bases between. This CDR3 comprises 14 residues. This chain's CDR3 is CASSLGLEWGEQYF. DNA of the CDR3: TGTGCCAGCAGTTTAGGGCTAGAATGGGGCGAGCAGTACTTC.

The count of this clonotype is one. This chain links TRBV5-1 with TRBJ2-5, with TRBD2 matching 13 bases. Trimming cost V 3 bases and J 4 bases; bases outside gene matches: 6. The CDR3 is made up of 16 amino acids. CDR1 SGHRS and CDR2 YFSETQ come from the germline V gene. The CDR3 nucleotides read TGCGCCAGCAGCTGGACTAGCGGGAGTAGGAGAGAGACCCAGTACTTC. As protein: CASSWTSGSRRETQYF.

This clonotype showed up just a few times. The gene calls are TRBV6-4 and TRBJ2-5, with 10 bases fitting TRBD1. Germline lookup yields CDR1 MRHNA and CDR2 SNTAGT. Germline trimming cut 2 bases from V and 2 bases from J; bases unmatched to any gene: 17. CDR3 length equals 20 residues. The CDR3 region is CASSDRSVAIGDRGQETQYF. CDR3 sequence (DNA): TGTGCCAGCAGTGACCGGTCGGTGGCCATTGGGGACAGGGGTCAAGAGACCCAGTACTTC.

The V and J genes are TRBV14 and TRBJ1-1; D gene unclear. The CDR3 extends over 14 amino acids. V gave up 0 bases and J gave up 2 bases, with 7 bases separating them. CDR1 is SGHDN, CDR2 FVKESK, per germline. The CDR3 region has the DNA TGTGCCAGCAGCCAAGAGGGTAGAAACACTGAAGCTTTCTTT. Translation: CASSQEGRNTEAFF.

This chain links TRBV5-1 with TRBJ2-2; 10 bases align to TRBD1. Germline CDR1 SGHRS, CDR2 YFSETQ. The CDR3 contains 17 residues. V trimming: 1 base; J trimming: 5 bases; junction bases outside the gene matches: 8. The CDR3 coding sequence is TGCGCCAGCAGCTTGAGGCCTGGACAGGGGGGAACCGGGGAGCTGTTTTTT. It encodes CASSLRPGQGGTGELFF. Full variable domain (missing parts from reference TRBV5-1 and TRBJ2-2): KAGVTQTPRYLIKTRGQQVTLSCSPISGHRSVSWYQQTPGQGLQFLFEYFSETQRNKGNFPGRFSGRQFSNSRSEMNVSTLELGDSALYLCASSLRPGQGGTGELFFGEGSRLTVL.

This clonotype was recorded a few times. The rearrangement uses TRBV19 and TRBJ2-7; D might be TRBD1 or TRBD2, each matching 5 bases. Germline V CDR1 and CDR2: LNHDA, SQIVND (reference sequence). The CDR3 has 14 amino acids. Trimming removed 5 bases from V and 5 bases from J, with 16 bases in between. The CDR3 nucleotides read TGTGCCAGTAGTTCCTCCGGGACCGCTGACGAGCAGTACTTC. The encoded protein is CASSSSGTADEQYF.